The 20 T cell receptor beta chains below come from one sample, sequenced in a study of shared clonotypes between healthy human individuals. Libraries were prepared by immunoSEQ multiplex PCR; TCRdb keeps only in-frame clonotypes and omits some of them. The table records over a million clones, around 98% of them present only once. The source material was naive CD4+ T cells sorted from blood. Subset noted: CD45RA+ positively selected. Receptors originate from a man aged 25-45 years in good health.

Regarding this clone: One end of the junction does not line up with germline, which may come from a read error. This chain uses TRBV5-1 with TRBJ1-4; a possible D gene is TRBD1 (6 bases). Germline values: CDR1 SGHRS, CDR2 YFSETQ. This CDR3 comprises 14 residues. DNA of the CDR3: TGCGCCAGCAGCTGGGGGCAGACTAATGAGAAACTGTTTTTT. It codes for CASSWGQTNEKLFF.

This clone was observed once. The chain has TRBV5-6 and TRBJ2-1, with D uncertain. Germline CDR1 reads SGHDT; CDR2 reads YYEEEE. V shed 4 bases and J shed 3 bases, with 17 bases lying between them. The length of the CDR3 is 16 residues. CDR3: CASSPTRAENYNEQFF. For the CDR3, the DNA is TGTGCCAGCAGCCCAACAAGGGCGGAGAACTACAATGAGCAGTTCTTC.

This rearrangement joins TRBV5-4 to TRBJ2-7; 9 bases agree with TRBD2. V shed 4 bases, J shed 2 bases, and the junction held 10 bases outside the gene matches. Germline V gene data show CDR1 as SGHNT and CDR2 as YYREEE (reference sequence). The CDR3 is made up of 16 amino acids. The CDR3 is CASSRLLAGSAYEQYF. CDR3 nucleotides: TGTGCCAGCAGCCGATTACTAGCGGGTTCGGCCTACGAGCAGTACTTC.

This clone was found a few times. This chain links TRBV14 with TRBJ2-7; tentative D call: TRBD2 (5 bases). V was pared by 0 bases and J by 4 bases, with 13 bases between. CDR1 and CDR2 from the germline V gene are SGHDN and FVKESK. CDR3 length equals 15 residues. CDR3 amino acids: CASSQDVGEWYEQYF. The CDR3 DNA follows: TGTGCCAGCAGCCAAGATGTGGGAGAATGGTACGAGCAGTACTTC.

CDR3 coding DNA: TGTGCCAGCAGCTTACGTCAGGGGTATGGCTACACCTTC. Residues: CASSLRQGYGYTF. V usage is TRBV7-2 and J usage is TRBJ1-2; possible D gene TRBD1, 6 bases. The germline V gene encodes CDR1 SGHTA and CDR2 FQGNSA. The CDR3 has 13 amino acids. The V end was cut by 2 bases, the J end by 5 bases, with 9 bases between.

The rearrangement links TRBV5-1 to TRBJ2-1; unclear D gene. Germline-derived CDR1 and CDR2 are SGHRS and YFSETQ. The V end was cut by 0 bases, the J end by 2 bases, with 12 bases between. The CDR3 is made up of 16 amino acids. The CDR3 loop is CASSLENQWTYNEQFF. CDR3 in DNA: TGCGCCAGCAGCTTGGAAAATCAATGGACCTACAATGAGCAGTTCTTC.

This chain links TRBV5-1 with TRBJ2-5, with D possibly being TRBD1 (6 bases). Trimming left V 5 bases short and J 0 bases short, with 17 bases between. Per the germline V gene, CDR1 is SGHRS and CDR2 is YFSETQ. The CDR3 spans 16 residues. CDR3 nucleotide sequence: TGCGCCAGCAGTCTACTCGGACAGTTGTACCAAGAGACCCAGTACTTC. This translates into CASSLLGQLYQETQYF.

Of note for this clone: Other DNA sequences in this specimen translate into the identical CDR3. CDR3 protein: CASSLSPGSSYNEQFF. CDR3 coding DNA: TGCGCCAGCAGCTTGTCCCCGGGATCATCCTACAATGAGCAGTTCTTC. The V and J genes are TRBV5-1 and TRBJ2-1; D possibly corresponds to TRBD2 (5 bases). V was clipped by 1 base and J by 1 base, with 12 bases between them. Per the germline V gene, CDR1 is SGHRS and CDR2 is YFSETQ. This CDR3 has 16 residues.

The CDR3 coding sequence is TGCGCCAGCAGCTTGATGACAGCGACAACTGAAGCTTTCTTT. Protein sequence: CASSLMTATTEAFF. This chain connects TRBV5-1 to TRBJ1-1; maybe TRBD1 (5 bases). With 1 base removed from V and 5 bases from J, the gap between germline ends came to 12 bases. This CDR3 has 14 amino acids. CDR1 is SGHRS and CDR2 is YFSETQ in the germline V gene.

The chain employs TRBV14 and TRBJ2-2; 11 bases line up with TRBD1. Germline CDR1 is SGHDN and CDR2 is FVKESK. After removal of 1 base from V and 6 bases from J, the junction contained 10 bases not matched to a gene. The CDR3 has 18 residues. The CDR3 DNA reads TGTGCCAGCAGCCAAGTCCCTGGGGACAGGGGGGACGCCGGGGAGCTGTTTTTT. It codes for CASSQVPGDRGDAGELFF.

As concerns this clone: Other DNA sequences of this sample code for an identical CDR3. V and J are TRBV28 and TRBJ2-2, with D possibly matching TRBD1 (5 bases). This CDR3 region has 13 residues. Per the germline V gene, CDR1 is MDHEN and CDR2 is SYDVKM. V was trimmed by 6 bases and J by 6 bases, leaving 11 bases between them. CDR3 DNA sequence: TGTGCCAGCAGCCTGCTGGGGCCCGGGGAGCTGTTTTTT. This codes for CASSLLGPGELFF.

The CDR3 DNA follows: TGTGCCAGCAGCTTGGAGGGTAGCGCCTACGAGCAGTACTTC. It translates to CASSLEGSAYEQYF. The chain is built from TRBV5-4 and TRBJ2-7; weak D call: TRBD2 (5 bases). Trimming cost V 0 bases and J 2 bases, with 9 bases left between them. The germline V gene encodes CDR1 SGHNT and CDR2 YYREEE (reference sequence). This CDR3 is 14 amino acids long.

The J gene is TRBJ1-4, the V gene TRBV7-6; no firm D call. The germline V gene encodes CDR1 SGHVS and CDR2 FNYEAQ. The germline V and J ends were trimmed by 5 bases and 0 bases, with 10 bases remaining between them. The CDR3 has 15 amino acids. The CDR3 loop is CASSPPGSTNEKLFF. The CDR3, as DNA: TGTGCCAGCAGCCCCCCGGGTTCAACTAATGAAAAACTGTTTTTT.

This chain uses TRBV28 with TRBJ1-1; D remains unclear. CDR3 length equals 15 residues. Germline V gene lookup returns CDR1 MDHEN and CDR2 SYDVKM. V lost 6 bases, J lost 1 base, and 15 bases lay in between. This chain's CDR3 is CASRLKTFRNTEAFF. The CDR3 coding sequence is TGTGCCAGCAGATTAAAGACCTTCCGGAACACTGAAGCTTTCTTT.

Written as DNA, the CDR3 is TGTGCCAGCAGCTCAGCGGAGGGTCTAGCGGCCCTCCAAGAGACCCAGTACTTC. It codes for CASSSAEGLAALQETQYF. The gene calls are TRBV11-2 and TRBJ2-5, with TRBD2 matching 7 bases. The CDR3 loop spans 18 amino acids. Germline V gene sequence: CDR1 SGHAT, CDR2 FQNNGV. V was clipped by 4 bases and J by 1 base; unmatched bases: 15. The full variable domain, its missing parts supplied by reference TRBV11-2 and TRBJ2-5, is EAGVAQSPRYKIIEKRQSVAFWCNPISGHATLYWYQQILGQGPKLLIQFQNNGVVDDSQLPKDRFSAERLKGVDSTLKIQPAKLEDSAVYLCASSSAEGLAALQETQYFGPGTRLLVL.

The V call is TRBV28, the J call TRBJ1-2; 8 positions agree with TRBD1. Germline CDR1 reads MDHEN; CDR2 reads SYDVKM. The junction had 4 bases not matched to a gene; V was cut back by 2 bases and J by 5 bases. This CDR3 is built from 14 residues. The DNA for the CDR3 is TGTGCCAGCAGTTTACTAGACAGGGGATATGGCTACACCTTC. Its translation is CASSLLDRGYGYTF.

This chain connects TRBV5-4 to TRBJ2-1; possibly TRBD2 for D (6 bases). Germline V lookup: CDR1 SGHNT, CDR2 YYREEE (reference sequence). The CDR3 is 15 residues long. V was pared by 4 bases and J by 7 bases, with 18 bases between. CDR3 protein: CASSPGLTAGNEQFF. Here the CDR3 DNA reads TGTGCCAGCAGCCCCGGACTAACCGCCGGTAATGAGCAGTTCTTC. The variable domain in full, with the rest retrieved from reference TRBV5-4 and TRBJ2-1, is ETGVTQSPTHLIKTRGQQVTLRCSSQSGHNTVSWYQQALGQGPQFIFQYYREEENGRGNFPPRFSGLQFPNYSSELNVNALELDDSALYLCASSPGLTAGNEQFFGPGTRLTVL.

The chain combines TRBV10-3 with TRBJ2-7; tentatively, D is TRBD2 (6 bases). Germline lookup yields CDR1 ENHRY and CDR2 SYGVKD. The CDR3 has 13 residues. The V and J ends lost 8 bases and 2 bases respectively, with 13 bases between them. The CDR3 loop reads CAILDYSTYEQYF. DNA of the CDR3: TGTGCCATCTTGGACTACTCCACCTACGAGCAGTACTTC.

The chain joins TRBV7-9 to TRBJ2-7, with D perhaps TRBD1 (5 bases). The V gene's germline CDR1 is SEHNR and CDR2 FQNEAQ (reference sequence). The CDR3 consists of 13 residues. V lost 1 base to trimming and J lost 6 bases, with 10 bases between them. CDR3 loop: CASSLEGSGEQYF. The CDR3 region has the DNA TGTGCCAGCAGCTTAGAGGGGTCAGGCGAGCAGTACTTC.

This chain links TRBV9 with TRBJ1-2, with TRBD1 as a possible D gene (5 bases). Germline CDR1 is SGDLS and CDR2 is YYNGEE. V lost 3 bases to trimming and J lost 4 bases, with 16 bases between them. This CDR3 is built from 15 residues. In nucleotides, the CDR3 is TGTGCCAGCAGCGCCGGGACCTCATCAGGCTATGGCTACACCTTC. Its translation is CASSAGTSSGYGYTF.